This TCR beta chain was profiled in a study of T cells in Graves' hyperthyroidism and ophthalmopathy (dated by TCRdb to the late 2010s). Study-wide context: Peripheral blood was collected at initial diagnosis, before any treatment. A discovery cohort of 95 to 100 patients, roughly 40 with Graves' ophthalmopathy and 55 to 60 with stable Graves' hyperthyroidism, was used to find distinguishing TCR V-J signatures. An independent validation cohort of about 19 hyperthyroidism patients and about 16 patients who later progressed to ophthalmopathy tested prospective prediction of ophthalmopathy. The 95 to 100 discovery patients were divided at random into training and test sets in a 7:3 ratio. In addition, the study compared T-cell repertoires in thyroid tissue and in blood from about 6 Graves' hyperthyroidism patients. After sampling, hyperthyroidism patients received methimazole starting at 30 mg daily, and ophthalmopathy patients received high-dose intravenous methylprednisolone. The paper describes TCR Vbeta CDR3 sequencing of some 130 peripheral blood samples, made up of about 41 ophthalmopathy patients, 70 to 75 hyperthyroidism patients and about 17 progressor patients. General findings and caveats noted by the study authors: Ophthalmopathy was separated from stable hyperthyroidism by a 13 V-J signature model, with 87.88% sensitivity and about 81% specificity obtained in cross-validation and 80%/75% obtained in testing. Sample size was not statistically predetermined, and blinding of investigators to group allocation was not performed. Blood samples also contained most of the expanded thyroid clonotypes (frequency above 0.001), which suggests that blood repertoires may reflect thyroid immune responses. In validation, progression to ophthalmopathy was predicted by the model with 70.59% sensitivity and around 76% specificity, a median of approximately 6.5 months before onset.

Amplification of TCR beta CDR3 regions was carried out from RNA transcripts. For the first round of RT-PCR on the TCR CDR3, the HTBI primer set was used together with the Qiagen OneStep RT-PCR kit. Libraries were constructed in a second round of multiplex PCR, after which size selection and purification were performed. Sequencing of the libraries was done on an Illumina HiSeq2000 using paired-end 100 bp reads. The published analysis was carried out like this. SOAPnuke was used to process the raw data, removing reads that contained adapters or uncalled bases, had a mean Phred below 15, or lacked an exact match to the constant primer or identifier. COPE v1.2.5 was used to merge high-quality paired reads, and clonotypes were defined as unique nucleotide sequences. MiTCR v1.1 was used to align clonotypes to the IMGT TRBV, TRBD and TRBJ reference segments. The analysis was restricted to V-J combinations with a frequency above 0.0001, which together covered 99% to 99.2% of the repertoires. A TCS score was defined as the ratio of F50 (clonal expansion) to E x V (chaos), with BLOSUM62-based TCRdist applied between CDR3 peptides within each V-J. Welch's t-statistics and random forest reduced just over 500 V-J features to 10 to 15, which were used in a naive Bayes classifier (R e1071). The Morisita-Horn index was used to measure how similar the thyroid and blood repertoires were. The public reads were quality trimmed at Q25 with fastp and then assembled into clones with MiXCR by TCRdb, keeping productive beta chains. One record per CDR3 amino acid sequence lists the most common genes and DNA. The V and J calls and clone size come from TCRdb's table, not from the authors' own analysis. The sample yields roughly 840,000 distinct CDR3 sequences; around 39% were counted once. The ten largest clones represent 7% to 10% of the sample.

This clonotype was seen just once. Its antigen target is currently unknown. There are no base qualities to consult, and no much larger clone falls within one base. Resting on one read, the evidence is weak. Ends trimmed: V by 6 bases, J by 6 bases; bases unmatched to a gene: 19. The CDR3 contains 16 residues, cysteine and phenylalanine counted. Just the 48-base CDR3 DNA is kept, in frame starting at base 1. Reading the germline V gene gives CDR1 SQVTM and CDR2 ANQGSEA. Graves' hyperthyroidism was defined as stable when no progression to ophthalmopathy occurred over 18 months of follow-up. Hyperthyroidism patients were aged 18 to 65 years and newly diagnosed, with disease duration of less than 2 months. Patients with uncontrolled infections, other autoimmune diseases, pregnancy or lactation were excluded. Diagnoses relied on clinical symptoms, serum thyroxine and TRAb, thyroid ultrasound and orbital computed tomography. PBMCs were isolated from more than 9 ml of fresh peripheral blood by Ficoll-Paque density gradient centrifugation. Trizol reagent was used to extract total RNA, and RNA quality was then checked on an Agilent 2100 Bioanalyzer.

The rearranged chain carries TRBV29-1 and TRBJ1-1, with 7 middle bases fitting TRBD1. The clonotype originates from a man between 18 and 35 years old with Graves' hyperthyroidism. Sequences were obtained from blood. The CDR3 protein: CSVTGENTGVLAEAFF. The nucleotides are TGCAGCGTCACAGGGGAGAACACCGGGGTTCTCGCTGAAGCTTTCTTT.